Listed here are 30 T cell receptor beta chains from one sample, sequenced in a study of human T cells and chemical hapten exposure (dated by TCRdb to the early 2020s). In light of the paper, this sample's time point label describes: patch test 1, 2 weeks after DPC sensitization. What the treatment or condition label conveys for this sample: therapeutic diphenylcyclopropenone sensitization with weekly scalp DPC. Library preparation employed RACE. The sequencer listed for this sample is NextSeq 500. The raw public reads went through TCRdb reprocessing: fastp at Q25, MiXCR clone calling, in-frame beta chains kept. Rows with a matching CDR3 protein are joined into one entry that keeps the most common DNA and genes. Present in this sample are around 120,000 distinct CDR3 sequences, roughly 13% of which were seen just once. 0.7% to 0.95% of the sample lies in the top ten. The sequences come from whole blood, collected in connection with sensitization to the hapten diphenylcyclopropenone (DPC). Receptor source: a man younger than 30 with alopecia areata. Some clones in this sample may be carry-over from other donors' samples.

This clonotype was seen many times. The chain has TRBV12-3 or TRBV12-4 and TRBJ1-1; 8 bases are shared with TRBD1. This CDR3 region has 14 residues. Trimming removed 5 bases from V and 0 bases from J; junction bases left unmatched: 2. The CDR3 sequence: CASSRDRMNTEAFF. The CDR3 bases are TGTGCCAGCAGTCGGGACAGGATGAACACTGAAGCTTTCTTT.

This clonotype was found a few times. The gene calls are TRBV7-6 and TRBJ2-3; no firm D call. Germline V gene data show CDR1 as SGHVS and CDR2 as FNYEAQ. The CDR3 runs 12 residues. With 2 bases removed from V and 7 bases from J, the gap between germline ends came to 7 bases. The CDR3 region has the DNA TGTGCCAGCAGCTTATTTAAGAATACGCAGTATTTT. It is translated as CASSLFKNTQYF.

The sample holds a few counts of this clonotype. Here the CDR3 reads CASAEGQGAREKLFF. CDR3 nucleotides: TGTGCCAGCGCAGAGGGACAGGGGGCGCGTGAAAAACTGTTTTTT. V usage is TRBV12-3 or TRBV12-4 and J usage is TRBJ1-4; TRBD1 matches at 12 bases. This CDR3 spans 15 amino acids. V trimming: 8 bases; J trimming: 7 bases; junction bases outside the gene matches: 8.

The chain joins TRBV5-1 to TRBJ2-1; TRBD2 matches 7 bases. The CDR3 consists of 17 residues. Looked up from germline, CDR1 is SGHRS and CDR2 is YFSETQ. The J segment lost 4 bases and the V segment lost 1 base, leaving 11 bases of the junction unmatched. The CDR3 here is CASSLILGLAEYNEQFF. CDR3 DNA sequence: TGCGCCAGCAGCTTGATTTTAGGGCTAGCGGAGTACAATGAGCAGTTCTTC.

The rearrangement links TRBV7-9 to TRBJ2-7, with 9 positions matching TRBD1. The germline CDR1 and CDR2 sequences are SEHNR and FQNEAQ (reference sequence). J was trimmed by 6 bases and V by 5 bases; bases with no gene match: 14. The CDR3 spans 16 residues. CDR3: CASSGPSGQGWREQYV. For the CDR3, the DNA is TGTGCCAGCAGCGGGCCCTCCGGACAGGGGTGGCGCGAGCAGTACGTC.

This clonotype was recorded a few times. This rearrangement joins TRBV7-3 to TRBJ2-1, with 9 bases that match TRBD2. CDR1 and CDR2 (germline): SGHTA, FQGTGA. The CDR3 runs to 14 residues. Germline trimming cut 8 bases from V and 10 bases from J; bases unmatched to any gene: 12. The CDR3 region has the DNA TGTGCCAGCTCCGGTAGCGGGGGCAACAGAGAGCAGTTCTTC. This gives the protein CASSGSGGNREQFF.

The chain uses TRBV10-2 and TRBJ2-7; D is unresolved. The CDR3 loop spans 11 amino acids. From germline, CDR1 is WSHSY and CDR2 SAAADI. Between the trimmed V and J ends, which lost 8 bases and 4 bases, there was a span of 9 bases. The CDR3 DNA follows: TGCGCCAGCCAGGATCAGTACGAGCAGTACTTC. Translating it yields CASQDQYEQYF.

This chain connects TRBV5-6 to TRBJ1-2; no reliable D call. This CDR3 has 13 residues. V gave up 0 bases and J gave up 3 bases, with 6 bases separating them. Germline lookup yields CDR1 SGHDT and CDR2 YYEEEE. CDR3 amino acids: CASSLGRDYGYTF. The DNA for the CDR3 is TGTGCCAGCAGCTTGGGTAGGGACTATGGCTACACCTTC.

The sample holds a few counts of this clonotype. V is TRBV29-1 and J is TRBJ2-4; tentative D call: TRBD2 (6 bases). The germline CDR1 and CDR2 sequences are SQVTM and ANQGSEA. The ends were cut back, 4 bases at V and 8 bases at J, with 9 bases in the middle. The CDR3 has 11 amino acids. The CDR3 nucleotides read TGCAGCGTTGTGAGGGAGGACATTCAGTACTTC. Protein sequence: CSVVREDIQYF.

The chain uses TRBV7-2 and TRBJ1-6, with a possible D match to TRBD1 (5 bases). Deletions cut 6 bases from V and 5 bases from J, with 14 bases between. The CDR3 totals 15 residues. The germline CDR1 and CDR2 sequences are SGHTA and FQGNSA. The CDR3 bases are TGTGCCAGCAGACTCCGGGACGGTAATAATTCACCCCTCCACTTT. It translates to CASRLRDGNNSPLHF.

The chain couples TRBV3-1 to TRBJ1-2; D is unresolved. Germline V lookup: CDR1 LGHDT, CDR2 YNNKEL (reference sequence). Deletions cut 3 bases from V and 5 bases from J, with 7 bases between. The CDR3 covers 12 residues. CDR3 nucleotide sequence: TGTGCCAGCAGCCAGGCTGAGTATGGCTACACCTTC. Protein product: CASSQAEYGYTF.

Notes on this clonotype: It is likely a read error, because the conserved phenylalanine at the end of the CDR3 is missing. The rearrangement uses TRBV4-3 and TRBJ2-7, with D perhaps TRBD1 (5 bases). Germline V gene lookup returns CDR1 LGHNA and CDR2 YSLEER. Trimming removed 0 bases from V and 2 bases from J, with 14 bases in between. This CDR3 has 16 amino acids. CDR3 nucleotide sequence: TGCGCCAGCAGCCAAGAAGTGGTCCAGGGTCCCTACGAGCAGTACCTC. Translating gives CASSQEVVQGPYEQYL.

This clonotype was recorded many times. V and J are TRBV29-1 and TRBJ2-2; D might be TRBD2 (5 bases). The CDR3 sequence is 14 residues long. Germline V gene lookup returns CDR1 SQVTM and CDR2 ANQGSEA. The V end was cut by 6 bases, the J end by 0 bases, with 11 bases between. The CDR3 DNA sequence: TGCAGCGTCCCTGAGGGAGCGAACACCGGGGAGCTGTTTTTT. Protein: CSVPEGANTGELFF.

The chain has TRBV6-2 or TRBV6-3 and TRBJ2-1, with D maybe TRBD2 (5 bases). The germline gives CDR1 MNHEY, CDR2 SVGEGT. V lost 2 bases, J lost 6 bases, and 17 bases lay in between. This CDR3 has 16 residues. The CDR3 here is CASSYGETGGPNEQFF. In nucleotides, the CDR3 is TGTGCCAGCAGTTACGGGGAAACCGGAGGTCCCAATGAGCAGTTCTTC.

Turning to this clonotype: Just one base apart from a much larger clone, this may be a read error. This chain connects TRBV20-1 to TRBJ2-1; no clear D gene. This CDR3 has 14 amino acids. Germline V gene data show CDR1 as DFQATT and CDR2 as SNEGSKA (reference sequence). Trimming pared 6 bases from V and 3 bases from J, leaving 15 bases between. CDR3: CSARTNPLYNEQFF. The CDR3 region has the DNA TGCAGTGCCAGAACTAACCCTCTCTACAATGAGCAGTTCTTC.

This clonotype was picked up many times. The genes are TRBV27 and TRBJ2-3; D is ambiguous. The CDR3 runs 11 residues. From germline, CDR1 is MNHEY and CDR2 SMNVEV (reference sequence). V was shortened by 6 bases and J by 4 bases, with 5 bases between the two germline ends. CDR3 DNA: TGTGCCAGCAGCTTTTCAGATACGCAGTATTTT. As protein: CASSFSDTQYF.

This chain links TRBV11-2 with TRBJ2-1; 7 bases line up with TRBD1. The ends lost 5 bases at V and 0 bases at J; junction bases unmatched: 19. CDR1 is SGHAT, CDR2 FQNNGV, per germline. The CDR3 totals 20 residues. In nucleotides, the CDR3 is TGTGCCAGCAGCCCTCAACTGGGACAGACTTACTACAGCTCCTACAATGAGCAGTTCTTC. It specifies CASSPQLGQTYYSSYNEQFF.

The chain has TRBV29-1 and TRBJ1-5; unclear D gene. The ends were cut back, 6 bases at V and 1 base at J, with 10 bases in the middle. This CDR3 is 13 amino acids long. Germline-derived CDR1 and CDR2 are SQVTM and ANQGSEA. The CDR3: CSVQWRSNQPQHF. The CDR3 region has the DNA TGCAGCGTACAGTGGAGGAGCAATCAGCCCCAGCATTTT.

The chain uses TRBV6-6 and TRBJ2-7; 7 bases fit TRBD2. Germline V gives CDR1 MNHNY, CDR2 SVGAGI (reference sequence). The CDR3 spans 13 residues. V trimming: 6 bases; J trimming: 5 bases; junction bases outside the gene matches: 7. This CDR3 reads CASSPRGVHEQYV. CDR3 DNA sequence: TGTGCCAGCAGCCCCCGGGGGGTCCACGAGCAGTACGTC.

This clonotype has only a few counts. Here the CDR3 reads CSVDGGSTEAFF. DNA of the CDR3: TGCAGCGTTGATGGGGGGTCCACTGAAGCTTTCTTT. The chain is built from TRBV29-1 and TRBJ1-1, with TRBD1 as a possible D gene (5 bases). CDR3 length: 12 amino acids. The germline V gene has CDR1 SQVTM and CDR2 ANQGSEA. Trimming removed 3 bases from V and 4 bases from J, with 9 bases in between.

Ten or more counts support this clonotype. This sequence joins TRBV7-9 and TRBJ1-2; perhaps TRBD1 as D (6 bases). The CDR3 covers 15 residues. Germline loops: CDR1 SEHNR, CDR2 FQNEAQ (reference sequence). The V end lost 3 bases, the J end lost 3 bases, and 14 bases lay between the germline ends. This CDR3 is CASSFTGSLDYGYTF. The CDR3 DNA sequence: TGTGCCAGCAGCTTCACAGGGAGTTTGGACTATGGCTACACCTTC.

Only a few counts were recorded for this clonotype. The J gene is TRBJ2-1, the V gene TRBV11-2; 11 nucleotides line up with TRBD2. The length of the CDR3 is 16 residues. Germline V CDR1 and CDR2: SGHAT, FQNNGV. Germline trimming cut 5 bases from V and 7 bases from J; bases unmatched to any gene: 10. The CDR3 bases are TGTGCCAGCAGCACCCGACTAGCGGGGTTCCTTAATGAGCAGTTCTTC. It encodes CASSTRLAGFLNEQFF.

CDR3 in amino acids: CASSQIAGVTSYEQYF. CDR3 DNA sequence: TGCGCCAGCAGCCAAATTGCGGGGGTCACCTCCTACGAGCAGTACTTC. The chain carries TRBV4-1 and TRBJ2-7; TRBD2 aligns across 7 bases. The V gene's germline CDR1 is MGHRA and CDR2 YSYEKL. Germline trimming cut 2 bases from V and 0 bases from J; bases unmatched to any gene: 7. This CDR3 contains 16 residues.

This rearrangement joins TRBV18 to TRBJ1-5; no clear D. The CDR3 is 16 residues long. CDR1 is KGHSH, CDR2 LQKENI, per germline. V was clipped by 0 bases and J by 0 bases, with 9 bases between them. DNA of the CDR3: TGTGCCAGCTCACCACCGCCGAGAGCTAGCAATCAGCCCCAGCATTTT. Amino acids: CASSPPPRASNQPQHF. Full variable domain (missing parts from reference TRBV18 and TRBJ1-5): NAGVMQNPRHLVRRRGQEARLRCSPMKGHSHVYWYRQLPEEGLKFMVYLQKENIIDESGMPKERFSAEFPKEGPSILRIQQVVRGDSAAYFCASSPPPRASNQPQHFGDGTRLSIL.

This clonotype has just a few counts. This rearrangement joins TRBV28 to TRBJ2-7; 9 nucleotides agree with TRBD1. CDR3 length equals 16 residues. Germline CDR1 and CDR2: MDHEN and SYDVKM. With 3 bases clipped from V and 2 bases from J, the junction kept 8 bases outside the gene matches. The DNA of the CDR3 is TGTGCCAGCAGTTTGGACAGGGGAAAAGGAACCTACGAGCAGTACTTC. It encodes CASSLDRGKGTYEQYF. Full variable domain (rest looked up from reference TRBV28 and TRBJ2-7): DVKVTQSSRYLVKRTGEKVFLECVQDMDHENMFWYRQDPGLGLRLIYFSYDVKMKEKGDIPEGYSVSREKKERFSLILESASTNQTSMYLCASSLDRGKGTYEQYFGPGTRLTVT.

In this sample, this clonotype turned up a few times. This chain joins TRBV7-9 and TRBJ2-7; TRBD1 or TRBD2 may be the D gene (5 bases each). The V gene lost 3 bases and the J gene lost 6 bases, with 12 bases spanning the gap. Germline assignment: CDR1 SEHNR and CDR2 FQNEAQ (reference sequence). The length of the CDR3 is 13 residues. The CDR3 here is CASSFMGDGEQYF. The DNA for the CDR3 is TGTGCCAGCAGCTTTATGGGGGACGGCGAGCAGTACTTC.

This clonotype was seen a single time. This sequence joins TRBV28 and TRBJ2-5; D is possibly TRBD2 (6 bases). From germline, CDR1 is MDHEN and CDR2 SYDVKM. Trimming shortened V by 5 bases and J by 0 bases, and 13 bases separated the two germline ends. The CDR3 runs 15 residues. CDR3 residues: CASSPRRVYQETQYF. The CDR3 DNA reads TGTGCCAGCAGTCCCAGGAGGGTCTACCAAGAGACCCAGTACTTC.

This chain connects TRBV7-3 to TRBJ2-3, with D perhaps TRBD2 (6 bases). The V and J ends lost 6 bases and 6 bases respectively, with 16 bases between them. The CDR3 runs to 14 residues. Germline-derived CDR1 and CDR2 are SGHTA and FQGTGA. The CDR3 loop is CASSLASRMDTQYF. The CDR3 DNA sequence: TGTGCCAGCAGTCTAGCGTCTCGAATGGATACGCAGTATTTT.

A few counts support this clonotype. The rearrangement links TRBV29-1 to TRBJ2-5, with no clear D. Germline CDR1 reads SQVTM; CDR2 reads ANQGSEA. V lost 0 bases, J lost 3 bases, and 11 bases lay in between. CDR3 size: 14 residues. The CDR3 region is CSVEDRRHEETQYF. As DNA, the CDR3 is TGCAGCGTTGAAGATCGGAGACACGAAGAGACCCAGTACTTC.

CDR3 nucleotides: TGTGCCAGCAGCCGAGACAGGGGGCCTTACAATGAGCAGTTCTTC. Protein: CASSRDRGPYNEQFF. This rearrangement joins TRBV7-9 to TRBJ2-1, with 10 bases that match TRBD1. The CDR3 is 15 residues long. Germline V gene lookup returns CDR1 SEHNR and CDR2 FQNEAQ (reference sequence). After removal of 5 bases from V and 4 bases from J, the junction contained 5 bases not matched to a gene.